This paragraph reports one T cell receptor (beta chain). MiXCR, applied by TCRdb to the PCR reads, yields one record per CDR3 protein. The sample has about half a million distinct CDR3 sequences; about a fifth are singletons. These data come from a study of molecular identifiers for immune sequencing clone quantification. Germline values: CDR1 DFQATT, CDR2 SNEGSKA (reference sequence). The CDR3 contains 16 residues. The J segment lost 3 bases and the V segment lost 2 bases, leaving 7 bases of the junction unmatched. Sequenced input: naive CD8+ T cells from blood, with Jurkat cell RNA spiked in. The subset is: FACS-sorted CD8+CD4-CCR7+CD45RA+ naive T cells. The chain couples TRBV20-1 to TRBJ2-2; TRBD1 agrees at 9 bases. This clonotype was obtained from a human donor in good health. Some libraries in this study had Jurkat cell RNA spiked in. The CDR3 DNA sequence: TGCAGTGCTAGAAACAGGGGGCGCTTGGACACCGGGGAGCTGTTTTTT. The encoded protein is CSARNRGRLDTGELFF.